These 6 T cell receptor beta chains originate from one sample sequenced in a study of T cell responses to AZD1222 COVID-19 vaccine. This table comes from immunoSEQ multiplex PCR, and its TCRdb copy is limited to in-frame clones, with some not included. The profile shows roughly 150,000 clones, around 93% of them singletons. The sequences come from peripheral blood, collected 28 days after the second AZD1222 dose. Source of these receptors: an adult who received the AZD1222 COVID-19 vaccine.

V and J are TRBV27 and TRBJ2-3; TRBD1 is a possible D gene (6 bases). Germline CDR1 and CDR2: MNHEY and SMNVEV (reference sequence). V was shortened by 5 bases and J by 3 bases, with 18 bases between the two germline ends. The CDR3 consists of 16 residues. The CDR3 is CASSRNPQGGTDTQYF. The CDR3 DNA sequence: TGTGCCAGCAGTCGCAATCCACAGGGTGGGACAGATACGCAGTATTTT.

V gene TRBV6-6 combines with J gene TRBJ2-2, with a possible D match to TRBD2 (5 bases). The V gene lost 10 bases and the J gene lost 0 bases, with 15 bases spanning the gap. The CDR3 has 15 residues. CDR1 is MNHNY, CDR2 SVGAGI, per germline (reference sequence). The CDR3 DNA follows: TGTGCCATCCCGGCGGGTAGGACGAACACCGGGGAGCTGTTTTTT. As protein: CAIPAGRTNTGELFF.

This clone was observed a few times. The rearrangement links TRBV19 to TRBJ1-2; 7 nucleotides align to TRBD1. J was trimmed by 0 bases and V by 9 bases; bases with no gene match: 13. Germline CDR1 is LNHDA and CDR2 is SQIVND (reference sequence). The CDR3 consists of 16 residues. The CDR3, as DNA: TGTGCCAGGCACACCAGACAGGGAAAAGCTAACTATGGCTACACCTTC. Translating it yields CARHTRQGKANYGYTF.

CDR3 nucleotide sequence: TGTGCCAGCAGCTCGATGACTAGCGGGAGAACAGATACGCAGTATTTT. Amino acid sequence: CASSSMTSGRTDTQYF. J is TRBJ2-3 and V is TRBV7-9; 12 nucleotides line up with TRBD2. Germline V gene data show CDR1 as SEHNR and CDR2 as FQNEAQ (reference sequence). This CDR3 region has 16 residues. With V trimmed by 4 bases and J by 3 bases, 5 bases remained unmatched.

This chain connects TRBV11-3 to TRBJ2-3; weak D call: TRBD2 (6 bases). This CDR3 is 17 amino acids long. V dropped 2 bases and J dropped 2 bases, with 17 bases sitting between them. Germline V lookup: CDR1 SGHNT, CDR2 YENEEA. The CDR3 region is CASSLFWGSGYTDTQYF. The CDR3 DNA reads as TGTGCCAGCAGCTTATTCTGGGGTAGCGGCTACACAGATACGCAGTATTTT.

CDR3 sequence (DNA): TGTGCCTGGAGTGGAACTCCAGGGGGCGTAGGCTACACCTTC. Its protein is CAWSGTPGGVGYTF. The chain couples TRBV30 to TRBJ1-2, with 8 bases identical to TRBD1. From germline, CDR1 is GTSNPN and CDR2 SVGIG (reference sequence). The V segment lost 1 base and the J segment 8 bases; nucleotides outside the gene matches: 9. This CDR3 contains 14 residues.